This is a list of T cell receptor beta chains from one sample in a study of shared clonotypes between healthy human individuals. Only in-frame clones appear in the TCRdb table, and some are missing; sequencing was by immunoSEQ multiplex PCR. The profile shows around 340,000 clones, less than 85% of them singletons. Sequencing input: memory CD4+ T cells sorted from blood. The receptors were gathered from a man in his thirties or forties in good health. The CDR3 runs from the conserved cysteine through the conserved F or W. A D gene is named only where the DNA matches it firmly. Clone size is shown for a subset of rows, as once, few, many or a class of expanded clone.

V	J	D	size	DNA	CDR3
TRBV7-2	TRBJ1-5	NA	NA	TGTGCCAGCAGCCAGGGACGGGTCAATCAGCCCCAGCATTTT	CASSQGRVNQPQHF
TRBV29-1	TRBJ2-1	NA	few	TGCAGCGTTTACGGGAGCTCATACTCCTACAATGAGCAGTTCTTC	CSVYGSSYSYNEQFF
TRBV29-1	TRBJ2-3	NA	NA	TGCAGCGTTGAAGGGGGGCGGGGCACAGATACGCAGTATTTT	CSVEGGRGTDTQYF
TRBV9	TRBJ1-3	TRBD1	NA	TGTGCCAGCAGCGATGACAGGGAAACTGGAAACACCATATATTTT	CASSDDRETGNTIYF
TRBV4-3	TRBJ2-1	TRBD2	NA	TGCGCCAGCAGCCAAAGGATGGGACTAGCGGGAGGTCAACAGTTCTTC	CASSQRMGLAGGQQFF
TRBV5-4	TRBJ2-3	TRBD2	NA	TGTGCCAGCAGCTTTAGCGGCCGGGAGGCAGATACGCAGTATTTT	CASSFSGREADTQYF
TRBV9	TRBJ1-1	NA	NA	TGTGCCAGCAGCGTTGACAGCGCTTATAACACTGAAGCTTTCTTT	CASSVDSAYNTEAFF
TRBV28	TRBJ1-4	TRBD1	few	TGTGCCAGCAGCAAAACCGGGACAGTAAACGAAAAACTGTTTTTT	CASSKTGTVNEKLFF
TRBV6-1	TRBJ1-4	NA	NA	TGTGCCAGCAGGCATGGGGCAGAACAGATCGAAAAACTGTTTTTT	CASRHGAEQIEKLFF
TRBV11-2	TRBJ2-7	TRBD2	NA	TGTGCCAGCAGCCTCCGGCGGGAGAGTTACGAGCAGTACTTC	CASSLRRESYEQYF
TRBV28	TRBJ1-5	NA	NA	TGTGCCAGCAGTCCCTTAAATCAGCCCCAGCATTTT	CASSPLNQPQHF
TRBV9	TRBJ2-7	NA	NA	TGTGCCAGCACCCGAGACAGCGAGAACGAGCAGTACTTC	CASTRDSENEQYF
TRBV7-2	TRBJ2-7	NA	NA	TGTGCCAGCAGCAGTCCGGCGGGATACGCCTACGAGCAGTACTTC	CASSSPAGYAYEQYF
TRBV29-1	TRBJ1-1	TRBD1	few	TGCAGCGCTGGGGACAGGGGGTTTGCTTTCTTT	CSAGDRGFAFF
TRBV7-2	TRBJ2-5	TRBD2	NA	TGTGCCAGCAGCTTAACTAGCGGCGGGGGGACCCAGTACTTC	CASSLTSGGGTQYF
TRBV27	TRBJ2-7	NA	NA	TGTGCCAGCACCACGGGGGGCCGACCCTACGAGCAGTACTTC	CASTTGGRPYEQYF
TRBV6-1	TRBJ1-4	NA	few	TGTGCCAGCACCGTCGGACGGGGTGTTGAAAAACTGTTTTTT	CASTVGRGVEKLFF
TRBV10-2	TRBJ2-2	NA	NA	TGCGCCAGCAGTGCACCGGGGGTCACATTCGGGCGCACCGGGGAGCTGTTTTTT	CASSAPGVTFGRTGELFF
TRBV4-1	TRBJ1-2	NA	NA	TGCGCCAGCAGCCAAGATCCGGGACACACCTATGGCTACACCTTC	CASSQDPGHTYGYTF
TRBV6-1	TRBJ1-1	NA	NA	TGTGCCGTCCACAGGGTATCGGCTGAAGCTTTCTTT	CAVHRVSAEAFF
TRBV19	TRBJ1-5	NA	NA	TGTGCCAGTAGTGTCAGGGGCAAAACCGATCAGCCCCAGCATTTT	CASSVRGKTDQPQHF
TRBV5-5	TRBJ2-3	NA	once	TGTGCCAGCAGCGGCGTAGGCCCCACAGATACGCAGTATTTT	CASSGVGPTDTQYF
TRBV18	TRBJ2-3	TRBD2	NA	TGTGCCAGCTCACCACGAAAAACTAGCGGGATATCTAGCACAGATACGCAGTATTTT	CASSPRKTSGISSTDTQYF
TRBV10-1	TRBJ2-2	TRBD1	NA	TGCGCCAGCAGTGAGGTGGGACAGGGGGACACCGGGGAGCTGTTTTTT	CASSEVGQGDTGELFF
TRBV10-1	TRBJ1-2	NA	NA	TGCGCCAGCAGTGAGTCTCCAGTCTACACCTTC	CASSESPVYTF
TRBV19	TRBJ2-1	NA	NA	TGTGCCAGTAGTAAACCAGGAGGGGTGAGCTCCTACAATGAGCAGTTCTTC	CASSKPGGVSSYNEQFF
TRBV5-1	TRBJ2-1	NA	NA	TGCGCCAGCAGCCAGACAGGTCGGACGCACGATGAGCAGTTCTTC	CASSQTGRTHDEQFF
TRBV2	TRBJ1-4	NA	NA	TGTGCCAGCTTGGCGCACTGGGCTCCCCGGGGGGAAAAACTGTTTTTT	CASLAHWAPRGEKLFF
TRBV5-4	TRBJ2-1	TRBD2	NA	TGTGCCAGCAGCGGCACTAGCGGCAGACGTAACAATGAGCAGTTCTTC	CASSGTSGRRNNEQFF
TRBV28	TRBJ2-3	NA	NA	TGTGCCAGCAGTTTATTCGGGACTGATACGCAGTATTTT	CASSLFGTDTQYF
TRBV18	TRBJ2-5	NA	NA	TGTGCCAGCTCTCCCAAAACGGGGGAGACCCAGTACTTC	CASSPKTGETQYF
TRBV18	TRBJ2-7	TRBD2	NA	TGTGCCAGCTCGCGCGGGACTAGCGACCCTGTAAGGCCTTACGAGCAGTACTTC	CASSRGTSDPVRPYEQYF
TRBV11-3	TRBJ2-1	NA	NA	TGTGCCAGCAGCTTTGGGATATTTCGGGACTCTCTCGATGAGCAGTTCTTC	CASSFGIFRDSLDEQFF
TRBV4-2	TRBJ2-1	TRBD1	NA	TGTGCCAGCAGCCCGCTGACAGGGGGCTCAAATGAGCAGTTCTTC	CASSPLTGGSNEQFF
TRBV10-3	TRBJ2-3	TRBD2	few	TGTGCCATCAGTGAGTCCGTACTAGCGGACACAGATACGCAGTATTTT	CAISESVLADTDTQYF
TRBV2	TRBJ2-7	NA	NA	TGTGCCAGCAAACCATCTAGCGAGGCGTACGAGCAGTACTTC	CASKPSSEAYEQYF
TRBV7-9	TRBJ2-1	NA	NA	TGTGCCAGCAGCCCCGGGACTCCCAATGAGCAGTTCTTC	CASSPGTPNEQFF
TRBV6-6	TRBJ1-2	NA	once	TGTGCCAGCAGTTACGTCGGGGATAACTATGGCTACACCTTC	CASSYVGDNYGYTF
TRBV28	TRBJ2-5	NA	NA	TGTGCCAGCAGTTATTACCAAAATAAAGAGACCCAGTACTTC	CASSYYQNKETQYF
TRBV12-1	TRBJ2-1	NA	NA	TGTGCCAGCAGCTTTGGGGGACTAGCGGGAGCCTCCACTGGCAATGAGCAGTTCTTC	CASSFGGLAGASTGNEQFF
TRBV7-2	TRBJ2-1	NA	NA	TGTGCCAGCAGCAGCGACAGGCCTGGTGAGCAGTTCTTC	CASSSDRPGEQFF
TRBV7-9	TRBJ2-7	NA	NA	TGTGCCAGCAGCCGCTCCTACGAGCAGTACTTC	CASSRSYEQYF
TRBV2	TRBJ2-2	TRBD1	NA	TGTGCCAGCAGTTCACAGGGGGCAAACACCGGGGAGCTGTTTTTT	CASSSQGANTGELFF
TRBV6-5	TRBJ2-3	NA	NA	TGTGCCAGCAGTTACTCGCAGGCCAGGGCAGATACGCAGTATTTT	CASSYSQARADTQYF
TRBV2	TRBJ1-2	NA	NA	TGTGCCAGCAGTGAAACGGCTCTCGTCTATGGCTACACCTTC	CASSETALVYGYTF
TRBV29-1	TRBJ2-3	TRBD2	NA	TGCAGCGCTGGTGGTGGTAGCGGGGGAGGAGATACGCAGTATTTT	CSAGGGSGGGDTQYF
TRBV18	TRBJ2-2	TRBD1	NA	TGTGCCAGCTCTAAGAAGGGGGTGGGACAGGGAATCTTGGACACCGGGGAGCTGTTTTTT	CASSKKGVGQGILDTGELFF
TRBV6-5	TRBJ1-1	NA	NA	TGTGCCAGCAGTTCCGGGCCCCAGGGTCGAGCTTTCTTT	CASSSGPQGRAFF
TRBV4-1	TRBJ1-3	TRBD1	NA	TGCGCCAGCAGCCAAAAGGGTGACAGGGCCTCTGGAAACACCATATATTTT	CASSQKGDRASGNTIYF
TRBV7-8	TRBJ1-5	TRBD1	NA	TGTGCCAGCAGCTTAGCCCTGACAGGGGTGGGGAATCAGCCCCAGCATTTT	CASSLALTGVGNQPQHF
TRBV15	TRBJ2-1	TRBD2	NA	TGTGCCACCAGCAGAGATTCCGTGACTAGCGGCTACAATGAGCAGTTCTTC	CATSRDSVTSGYNEQFF
TRBV11-2	TRBJ2-1	NA	few	TGTGCCAGCAGCTTAATCCGGGAGAGGGGGCGAGAGCAGTTCTTC	CASSLIRERGREQFF
TRBV6-5	TRBJ2-3	NA	NA	TGTGCCAGCCGCTGGGACTCGAGCTTAGATACGCAGTATTTT	CASRWDSSLDTQYF
TRBV12-5	TRBJ1-2	NA	NA	TGTGCTAGTGGTTTATCGGGGGGCGTCTATGGCTACACCTTC	CASGLSGGVYGYTF